What follows is one T cell receptor (beta chain) and its context. The data were obtained in a study of shared clonotypes between healthy human individuals. Study overall: The study used three CD4 naive, three CD4 memory, two CD8 naive and one CD8 memory plate per donor.

Sequenced by immunoSEQ multiplex PCR; TCRdb stores in-frame clones only, minus some. The sample consists of fewer than 2.5 million clones, 80% to 95% of them appearing once. The receptor comes from a man between 18 and 35 years old in good health. Some clones in this sample may be carry-over from other donors' samples. The sample taken for sequencing was naive CD4+ T cells from PBMCs. Regarding subset: CD45RA+ positively selected.

CDR3 sequence reads: CATSTLEGATTNEKLFF. CDR3 in DNA: TGTGCCACTTCTACGCTGGAGGGAGCTACAACTAATGAAAAACTGTTTTTT. The chain recombines TRBV19 with TRBJ1-4; D remains unclear. The CDR3 runs to 17 residues. The V end was cut by 10 bases, the J end by 0 bases, with 21 bases between. Germline lookup yields CDR1 LNHDA and CDR2 SQIVND (reference sequence).